These 30 T cell receptor beta chains were sequenced from one sample in a study of Ad26.COV2.S vaccination and SARS-CoV-2 variants. Sequencing used immunoSEQ multiplex PCR; TCRdb keeps in-frame clones, though not all of them. The sample has 400,000 to 450,000 clones, about 90% seen once. This sample's treatment: approximately 18 received Ad26.COV2.S at low or high dose, single or two shots; 5 received placebo; per-sample allocation not given. Specimen acquisition occurred on day 63 following the initial vaccine or placebo injection. The sequenced sample was peripheral blood, obtained in a trial of Ad26.COV2.S vaccine versus placebo. The receptors derive from a person between 18 and 65 years old who received the Ad26.COV2.S COVID-19 vaccine or a placebo.

With regard to this clone: Within the sample, other DNA sequences also encode this same CDR3. V is TRBV11-3 and J is TRBJ2-1; 14 bases map to TRBD2. CDR1 SGHNT and CDR2 YENEEA come from the germline V gene. Trimming at V came to 4 bases and at J to 7 bases, leaving 3 bases not matched to a gene. CDR3 size: 15 residues. The DNA for the CDR3 is TGTGCCAGCAGCTCAGGACTAGCGGGAGGAAATGAGCAGTTCTTC. This sequence encodes CASSSGLAGGNEQFF. The full variable domain, its missing parts supplied by reference TRBV11-3 and TRBJ2-1, is EAGVVQSPRYKIIEKKQPVAFWCNPISGHNTLYWYLQNLGQGPELLIRYENEEAVDDSQLPKDRFSAERLKGVDSTLKIQPAELGDSAVYLCASSSGLAGGNEQFFGPGTRLTVL.

The chain joins TRBV5-4 to TRBJ2-3, with no clear D. Trimming left V 0 bases short and J 7 bases short, with 9 bases between. The germline CDR1 and CDR2 sequences are SGHNT and YYREEE (reference sequence). This CDR3 spans 13 amino acids. The CDR3 reads CASSLVATNTQYF. CDR3 in DNA: TGTGCCAGCAGCTTGGTTGCGACCAATACGCAGTATTTT. Full variable domain (rest looked up from reference TRBV5-4 and TRBJ2-3): ETGVTQSPTHLIKTRGQQVTLRCSSQSGHNTVSWYQQALGQGPQFIFQYYREEENGRGNFPPRFSGLQFPNYSSELNVNALELDDSALYLCASSLVATNTQYFGPGTRLTVL.

The chain has TRBV11-2 and TRBJ2-3; D is unclear. The ends were cut back, 4 bases at V and 0 bases at J, with 8 bases in the middle. Looked up from germline, CDR1 is SGHAT and CDR2 is FQNNGV. The CDR3 is 14 amino acids. Here the CDR3 reads CASSSSASTDTQYF. The DNA of the CDR3 is TGTGCCAGCAGCTCGTCAGCTAGCACAGATACGCAGTATTTT.

The sample holds one count of this clone. The rearrangement joins TRBV6-5 to TRBJ1-1; unclear D gene. This CDR3 has 13 amino acids. The germline V and J ends were trimmed by 6 bases and 3 bases, with 11 bases remaining between them. CDR1 and CDR2 (germline): MNHEY, SVGAGI. The CDR3 sequence: CASSPTSHTEAFF. CDR3 bases: TGTGCCAGCAGCCCGACTAGTCACACTGAAGCTTTCTTT.

This clone was recorded a few times. CDR3: CASSLVDEQYF. The CDR3 coding sequence is TGTGCCAGCAGTTTGGTCGACGAGCAGTACTTC. V usage is TRBV28 and J usage is TRBJ2-7; no clear D gene. CDR3 length: 11 amino acids. Deletions cut 3 bases from V and 5 bases from J, with 5 bases between. Germline V lookup: CDR1 MDHEN, CDR2 SYDVKM.

The CDR3 reads CASSTGTGRTDTQYF. In DNA, the CDR3 is TGTGCCAGCAGCACCGGGACAGGGAGGACAGATACGCAGTATTTT. The chain joins TRBV5-6 to TRBJ2-3, with 9 bases identical to TRBD1. The CDR3 is 15 amino acids. The trim removed 4 bases at V and 3 bases at J, leaving 6 bases unmatched. CDR1 SGHDT and CDR2 YYEEEE come from the germline V gene.

In DNA form, the CDR3 reads TGTGCCTGGAGTGTAGAGCTTACCTATGGCTACACCTTC. It yields the protein CAWSVELTYGYTF. The V and J genes are TRBV30 and TRBJ1-2, with D unclear. V was cut by 0 bases and J by 4 bases, with 9 bases left in between. CDR3 length: 13 residues. Germline lookup yields CDR1 GTSNPN and CDR2 SVGIG (reference sequence).

The chain is built from TRBV6-6 and TRBJ1-1; D is undetermined. The germline V and J ends were trimmed by 0 bases and 3 bases, with 8 bases remaining between them. This CDR3 has 14 amino acids. CDR1 is MNHNY and CDR2 is SVGAGI in the germline V gene (reference sequence). The CDR3 region is CASSYSLRDTEAFF. The CDR3 coding sequence is TGTGCCAGCAGTTACTCTCTACGGGACACTGAAGCTTTCTTT.

The chain uses TRBV28 and TRBJ1-2, with D perhaps matching TRBD1 (5 bases). The V gene's germline CDR1 is MDHEN and CDR2 SYDVKM. This CDR3 is 12 amino acids long. Trimming left V 3 bases short and J 7 bases short, with 9 bases between. Here the CDR3 reads CASSFKGVGYTF. The CDR3 DNA is TGTGCCAGCAGTTTTAAAGGGGTTGGCTACACCTTC.

The rearrangement uses TRBV10-3 and TRBJ2-1; TRBD1 agrees at 9 bases. CDR3 size: 13 residues. CDR1 is ENHRY and CDR2 is SYGVKD in the germline V gene. Trimming removed 7 bases from V and 6 bases from J; junction bases left unmatched: 4. The CDR3: CAINLDRGNEQFF. CDR3 nucleotide sequence: TGTGCCATCAACTTGGACAGGGGCAATGAGCAGTTCTTC.

This rearrangement joins TRBV27 to TRBJ2-1; 10 bases match TRBD2. Per germline, CDR1 MNHEY and CDR2 SMNVEV (reference sequence). CDR3 length equals 14 residues. The V and J ends lost 2 bases and 7 bases, in that order; junction bases with no gene match: 2. CDR3 in DNA: TGTGCCAGCAGTTTAAGCGGGAGGGCGAATGAGCAGTTCTTC. Encoded protein: CASSLSGRANEQFF.

The genes are TRBV19 and TRBJ2-3; TRBD1 matches at 9 bases. CDR3 size: 15 residues. Germline lookup yields CDR1 LNHDA and CDR2 SQIVND (reference sequence). The V segment lost 3 bases and the J segment 3 bases; nucleotides outside the gene matches: 4. The CDR3 nucleotides read TGTGCCAGTAGTATCCAGACAGGGGGGACAGATACGCAGTATTTT. Protein: CASSIQTGGTDTQYF. The full variable domain, with the rest looked up from reference TRBV19 and TRBJ2-3, is DGGITQSPKYLFRKEGQNVTLSCEQNLNHDAMYWYRQDPGQGLRLIYYSQIVNDFQKGDIAEGYSVSREKKESFPLTVTSAQKNPTAFYLCASSIQTGGTDTQYFGPGTRLTVL.

In this sample, this clone turned up a few times. The chain recombines TRBV3-1 (or the pseudogene TRBV3-2) with TRBJ1-1, with no clear D. The CDR3 totals 12 residues. From germline, CDR1 is LGHDT and CDR2 YNNKEL (reference sequence). Trimming left V 4 bases short and J 2 bases short, with 5 bases between. In DNA, the CDR3 is TGTGCCAGCAGCCTCCCTAACACTGAAGCTTTCTTT. It translates to CASSLPNTEAFF.

The chain recombines TRBV6-2 or TRBV6-3 with TRBJ2-5; TRBD2 aligns across 10 bases. The CDR3 spans 17 residues. Trimming took 0 bases from V and 5 from J; bases not matched to a gene: 9. In germline, CDR1 is MNHEY, CDR2 SVGEGT. The CDR3 reads CASSYSIDSGRFETQYF. The DNA of the CDR3 is TGTGCCAGCAGTTACTCGATCGATAGCGGGAGGTTTGAGACCCAGTACTTC.

The chain links TRBV5-5 to TRBJ2-5; no clear D gene. With 0 bases removed from V and 6 bases from J, the gap between germline ends came to 0 bases. Germline-derived CDR1 and CDR2 are SGHKS and YYEKEE (reference sequence). The CDR3 sequence is 10 residues long. CDR3 coding DNA: TGTGCCAGCAGCTTGGAGACCCAGTACTTC. As protein: CASSLETQYF.

V and J are TRBV5-6 and TRBJ2-3; 7 bases line up with TRBD2. Germline CDR1 and CDR2: SGHDT and YYEEEE. V shed 3 bases, J shed 5 bases, and the junction held 12 bases outside the gene matches. The CDR3 is 16 amino acids. The DNA of the CDR3 is TGTGCCAGCAGCTCGGGAGGAGTTGGGGTGGGAGATACGCAGTATTTT. Translating gives CASSSGGVGVGDTQYF.

This chain joins TRBV4-1 and TRBJ1-1; 9 bases map to TRBD1. This CDR3 comprises 17 residues. V lost 4 bases, J lost 4 bases, and 13 bases stayed unmatched. CDR1 and CDR2 from the germline V gene are MGHRA and YSYEKL. CDR3 amino acids: CASSPGQGNTWGTEAFF. CDR3 nucleotide sequence: TGCGCCAGCAGCCCCGGACAGGGGAACACCTGGGGCACTGAAGCTTTCTTT.

The chain combines TRBV21-1 with TRBJ2-7; no DNA check was done on the table's D call, TRBD1. TRBV21-1 is a pseudogene. The CDR3 sequence is 19 residues long. In nucleotides, the CDR3 is TGTGCCAGCAGCCATCCAGGCGGACAGGGGGACGTAGTGTGGACCGAGCAGTACTTC. Amino acids: CASSHPGGQGDVVWTEQYF.

V and J are TRBV11-1 and TRBJ1-5; D uncertain. Trimming stripped 5 bases from V and 3 bases from J, with 8 bases between. CDR3 length equals 13 residues. Germline V gives CDR1 SGHAT, CDR2 FQDESV (reference sequence). The chain's CDR3 is CASSPKVNQPQHF. DNA of the CDR3: TGTGCCAGCAGCCCCAAGGTCAATCAGCCCCAGCATTTT.

The J gene is TRBJ2-2, the V gene TRBV4-3; possibly TRBD2 for D (5 bases). Germline V gene lookup returns CDR1 LGHNA and CDR2 YSLEER. Trimming took off 7 bases at V and 1 base at J, with 16 bases between the two ends. This CDR3 comprises 16 residues. The CDR3: CASTSDPGMNTGELFF. The CDR3 bases are TGCGCCAGCACGTCCGATCCCGGGATGAACACCGGGGAGCTGTTTTTT.

Note on this clone: Other DNA sequences from this sample encode an identical CDR3 as well. This chain joins TRBV7-9 and TRBJ1-2; the match to TRBD1 covers 7 bases. This CDR3 is 14 amino acids long. J lost 4 bases, V lost 5 bases, and 7 bases had no gene match. The V gene's germline CDR1 is SEHNR and CDR2 FQNEAQ (reference sequence). CDR3 sequence reads: CASSPRTGVYGYTF. CDR3 DNA sequence: TGTGCCAGCAGCCCGCGGACAGGAGTCTATGGCTACACCTTC. Full variable domain (outside the CDR3, taken from reference TRBV7-9 and TRBJ1-2): DTGVSQNPRHKITKRGQNVTFRCDPISEHNRLYWYRQTLGQGPEFLTYFQNEAQLEKSRLLSDRFSAERPKGSFSTLEIQRTEQGDSAMYLCASSPRTGVYGYTFGSGTRLTVV.

CDR3 coding DNA: TGTGCCAGCAGTGCGACCGGACAGGGGGCGACAGGGGCCAACGTCCTGACTTTC. This encodes CASSATGQGATGANVLTF. The chain couples TRBV6-1 to TRBJ2-6, with TRBD1 identical over 11 bases. This CDR3 spans 18 amino acids. Trimming cost V 4 bases and J 4 bases; bases outside gene matches: 9. The germline V gene has CDR1 MNHNS and CDR2 SASEGT.

The chain has TRBV30 and TRBJ1-6; 7 bases map to TRBD1. Per the germline V gene, CDR1 is GTSNPN and CDR2 is SVGIG (reference sequence). The CDR3 sequence is 14 residues long. V lost 4 bases and J lost 5; bases outside the gene matches: 5. This chain's CDR3 is CAWIQGTDNSPLHF. The CDR3 DNA is TGTGCCTGGATACAGGGGACGGATAATTCACCCCTCCACTTT.

The chain links TRBV5-1 to TRBJ2-2; perhaps D is TRBD1 or TRBD2 (5 bases each). The CDR3 has 17 amino acids. The V and J ends lost 1 base and 1 base respectively, with 14 bases between them. Per the germline V gene, CDR1 is SGHRS and CDR2 is YFSETQ. CDR3 loop: CASSLSGQVGNTGELFF. The CDR3 DNA sequence: TGCGCCAGCAGCTTGTCGGGGCAGGTCGGGAACACCGGGGAGCTGTTTTTT.

This clone was found once. The chain recombines TRBV15 with TRBJ2-7; either TRBD1 or TRBD2 may fit D (5 bases each). V was cut by 5 bases and J by 3 bases, with 17 bases left in between. The V gene's germline CDR1 is LNHNV and CDR2 YYDKDF (reference sequence). This CDR3 has 15 residues. The CDR3 reads CATSPGGRASYEQYF. CDR3 nucleotide sequence: TGTGCCACCAGCCCTGGGGGAAGGGCGAGCTACGAGCAGTACTTC.

The genes are TRBV7-3 and TRBJ2-5, with TRBD1 identical over 9 bases. V trimming: 3 bases; J trimming: 7 bases; junction bases outside the gene matches: 3. This CDR3 comprises 13 residues. The germline V gene encodes CDR1 SGHTA and CDR2 FQGTGA. DNA for the CDR3: TGTGCCAGCAGCTTGGACAGGGGTGTGACCCAGTACTTC. It encodes CASSLDRGVTQYF.

The rearrangement links TRBV6-4 to TRBJ2-2; a possible D gene is TRBD2 (5 bases). Deletions cut 4 bases from V and 3 bases from J, with 9 bases between. The CDR3 is made up of 14 amino acids. Germline-derived CDR1 and CDR2 are MRHNA and SNTAGT. CDR3 region: CASSVARDTGELFF. CDR3 bases: TGTGCCAGCAGTGTAGCGCGGGACACCGGGGAGCTGTTTTTT.

The chain has TRBV4-2 and TRBJ1-2, with 7 bases that match TRBD1. From germline, CDR1 is LGHNA and CDR2 YNFKEQ. J lost 5 bases, V lost 0 bases, and 12 bases had no gene match. The CDR3 covers 17 residues. The CDR3 region is CASSQEYEGAGWYGYTF. The CDR3 nucleotides are TGTGCCAGCAGCCAAGAATACGAGGGGGCGGGATGGTATGGCTACACCTTC.

The rearrangement uses TRBV27 and TRBJ2-3, with 9 nucleotides matching TRBD2. With 3 bases clipped from V and 1 base from J, the junction kept 2 bases outside the gene matches. The V gene's germline CDR1 is MNHEY and CDR2 SMNVEV (reference sequence). The length of the CDR3 is 15 residues. The CDR3 sequence: CASSFIAGGTDTQYF. The CDR3 DNA sequence: TGTGCCAGCAGTTTTATAGCGGGGGGCACAGATACGCAGTATTTT.

The gene calls are TRBV7-8 and TRBJ2-7, with D possibly called TRBD1 or TRBD2 (5 bases each). CDR3 size: 14 residues. Trimming took off 6 bases at V and 7 bases at J, with 19 bases between the two ends. The germline gives CDR1 SGHVS, CDR2 FQNEAQ. The CDR3 region has the DNA TGTGCCAGCAGTGCGTTGGGACCTCTTGGGGAGCAGTACTTC. This encodes CASSALGPLGEQYF.